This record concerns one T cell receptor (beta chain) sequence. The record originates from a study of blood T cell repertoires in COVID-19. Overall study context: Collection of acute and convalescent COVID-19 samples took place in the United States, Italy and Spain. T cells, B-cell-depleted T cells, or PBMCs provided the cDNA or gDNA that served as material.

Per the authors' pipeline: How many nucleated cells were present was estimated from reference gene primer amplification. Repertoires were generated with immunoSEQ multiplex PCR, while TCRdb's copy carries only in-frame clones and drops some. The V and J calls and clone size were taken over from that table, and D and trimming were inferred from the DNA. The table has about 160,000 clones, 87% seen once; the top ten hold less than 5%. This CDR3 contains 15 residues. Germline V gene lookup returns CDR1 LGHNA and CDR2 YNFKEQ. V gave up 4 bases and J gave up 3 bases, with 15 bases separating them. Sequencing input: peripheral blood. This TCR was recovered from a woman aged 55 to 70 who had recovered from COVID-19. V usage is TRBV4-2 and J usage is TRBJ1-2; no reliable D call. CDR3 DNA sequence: TGTGCCAGCAGCCCCGGGGAGGGCTCGGACTATGGCTACACCTTC. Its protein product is CASSPGEGSDYGYTF.